These T cell receptor beta chains were read from a single sample in a study of preoperative IRX-2 immunotherapy in early breast cancer. Profiled with immunoSEQ multiplex PCR; TCRdb holds only in-frame clones, not every one. Of 25,000 to 30,000 clones listed, approximately 80% are singletons. The material was lymph node tissue, obtained after IRX-2 immunotherapy. These receptors were obtained from a human donor with breast cancer. The CDR3 runs from the conserved cysteine through the conserved F or W. A D gene is named only where the DNA matches it firmly. Size is omitted from some rows. Given values are once, few, many or a class for expanded clones.

>.|TRBD1|TRBV19|TRBJ1-1
CASSTHSGGRTEAFF
TGTGCCAGTAGTACCCACTCAGGGGGACGCACTGAAGCTTTCTTT
>.|TRBD1|TRBV6-8|TRBJ1-2
CATPGGRTGTSGYTF
TGTGCCACCCCAGGGGGTAGGACAGGAACTTCTGGCTACACCTTC
>.|.|TRBV11-3|TRBJ2-7
CASSPGPVSTYEQYF
TGTGCCAGCAGCCCAGGTCCAGTTAGTACCTACGAGCAGTACTTC
>.|.|TRBV6-8|TRBJ1-1
CASQRTDLNTEAFF
TGTGCCAGCCAACGGACAGACCTGAACACTGAAGCTTTCTTT
>few|.|TRBV7-6|TRBJ1-1
CASSLRSPMNTEAFF
TGTGCCAGCAGCTTGAGGTCACCTATGAACACTGAAGCTTTCTTT
>.|.|TRBV9|TRBJ1-5
CASSVDEGKPQHF
TGTGCCAGCAGCGTAGACGAAGGGAAGCCCCAGCATTTT
>few|TRBD1|TRBV30|TRBJ2-2
CAWTLDRAGTGELFF
TGTGCCTGGACTTTGGACAGGGCGGGCACCGGGGAGCTGTTTTTT
>.|.|TRBV5-8|TRBJ2-2
CASSLATAGELFF
TGTGCCAGCAGCTTAGCGACAGCCGGGGAGCTGTTTTTT
>.|TRBD1|TRBV29-1|TRBJ2-3
CSVTDRWGTDTQYF
TGCAGCGTCACGGACAGGTGGGGGACAGATACGCAGTATTTT
>.|.|TRBV7-7|TRBJ2-5
CASSSDRYQETQYF
TGTGCCAGCAGCTCCGACAGGTACCAAGAGACTCAGTACTTC
>few|.|TRBV18|TRBJ1-5
CASSRLNQPQHF
TGTGCCAGCTCGCGCCTCAATCAGCCCCAGCATTTT
>.|.|TRBV28|TRBJ2-3
CASSMGGLSTDTQYF
TGTGCCAGCAGTATGGGGGGCCTTAGCACAGATACGCAGTATTTT
>few|TRBD1|TRBV11-3|TRBJ2-2
CASSRIETGDGELFF
TGTGCCAGCAGCCGGATTGAGACAGGGGACGGGGAGCTGTTTTTT
>.|.|TRBV6-8|TRBJ1-1
CASSIRRGTEAFF
TGTGCCAGCAGTATACGGAGGGGCACTGAAGCTTTCTTT
>.|.|TRBV28|TRBJ1-3
CASSFSGGFGNTIYF
TGTGCCAGCAGTTTCTCCGGGGGCTTTGGAAACACCATATATTTT
>.|TRBD1|TRBV6-8|TRBJ1-2
CASRTPDRGYGYTF
TGTGCCAGCAGGACCCCGGACAGGGGGTATGGCTACACCTTC
>.|.|TRBV6-8|TRBJ2-3
CASSYHLPEDTQYF
TGTGCCAGCAGTTACCACCTACCAGAAGATACGCAGTATTTT
>.|TRBD1|TRBV6-7|TRBJ2-3
CASSYPPTGTGARTDTQYF
TGTGCCAGCAGTTACCCCCCGACCGGGACAGGGGCCCGCACAGATACGCAGTATTTT
>.|.|TRBV1|TRBJ1-3
CASSQLMGDSGNTIYF
TGCGCCAGCAGCCAATTGATGGGAGACTCTGGAAACACCATATATTTT
>.|.|TRBV18|TRBJ2-1
CASSPPVFRNEQFF
TGTGCCAGCTCACCACCGGTCTTTCGTAATGAGCAGTTCTTC
>.|TRBD2|TRBV11-3|TRBJ2-5
CASSFSGGREETQYF
TGTGCCAGCAGCTTCTCGGGGGGGCGAGAAGAGACCCAGTACTTC
>few|.|TRBV11-3|TRBJ2-1
CASQRARGARNEQFF
TGTGCCAGCCAAAGGGCTCGGGGGGCCAGGAATGAGCAGTTCTTC
>.|.|TRBV5-1|TRBJ2-3
CASSLGVGTDTQYF
TGCGCCAGCAGCTTGGGTGTGGGCACAGATACGCAGTATTTT
>.|.|TRBV15|TRBJ1-4
CATSGDNLANEKLFF
TGTGCCACCAGCGGAGATAATCTTGCTAATGAAAAACTGTTTTTT
>few|.|TRBV16|TRBJ2-7
CASSQFQAYEQYF
TGTGCCAGCAGCCAATTCCAGGCCTACGAGCAGTACTTC
>.|.|TRBV18|TRBJ1-1
CASSPLLENTEAFF
TGTGCCAGCTCACCACTCCTGGAGAACACTGAAGCTTTCTTT
>.|.|TRBV7-5|TRBJ2-1
CASSPLVGAGAINEQFF
.
>.|TRBD1|TRBV19|TRBJ2-6
CASQRTGILSGANVLTF
TGTGCCAGCCAAAGGACAGGGATTCTCTCTGGGGCCAACGTCCTGACTTTC
>.|.|TRBV7-8|TRBJ1-2
CASSLTENYGYTF
TGTGCCAGCAGCCTGACTGAGAACTATGGCTACACCTTC
>.|.|TRBV9|TRBJ1-2
CASSVDSRLEGYTF
TGTGCCAGCAGCGTAGATTCCCGACTTGAGGGCTACACCTTC
>few|.|TRBV6-1|TRBJ1-4
CASSEVPLPREKLFF
TGTGCCAGCAGTGAAGTCCCCCTTCCCAGAGAAAAACTGTTTTTT
>.|.|TRBV7-6|TRBJ1-6
CASSLQSSYNSPLHF
TGTGCCAGCAGCTTACAGAGCTCCTATAATTCACCCCTCCACTTT
>.|.|TRBV19|TRBJ1-1
CASSLGLSNTEAFF
TGTGCCAGTAGTTTAGGACTCTCGAACACTGAAGCTTTCTTT
>.|.|TRBV19|TRBJ1-2
CASSPDGDYGYTF
TGTGCCAGTAGTCCCGACGGGGACTATGGCTACACCTTC
>.|.|TRBV14|TRBJ1-1
CASSQGLVNTEAFF
TGTGCCAGCAGCCAAGGATTGGTGAACACTGAAGCTTTCTTT
>.|.|TRBV10-2|TRBJ2-3
CAIRGPGTDTQYF
TGCGCCATCAGGGGACCCGGCACAGATACGCAGTATTTT
>.|.|TRBV5-1|TRBJ2-7
CASRGTAGSYEQYF
TGCGCCAGCAGAGGGACTGCGGGCTCCTACGAGCAGTACTTC
>.|.|TRBV15|TRBJ2-6
CATSRARGISGANVLTF
TGTGCCACCAGCAGAGCCCGGGGGATCTCTGGGGCCAACGTCCTGACTTTC
>few|TRBD1|TRBV29-1|TRBJ1-4
CSVQGAGEKLFF
TGCAGCGTACAGGGGGCAGGGGAAAAACTGTTTTTT
>.|.|TRBV19|TRBJ2-7
CASSIWGYEQYF
TGTGCCAGTAGTATATGGGGTTACGAGCAGTACTTC
>.|.|TRBV11-3|TRBJ2-2
CASSSPIGGKNTGELFF
TGTGCCAGCAGCTCTCCTATCGGGGGCAAGAACACCGGGGAGCTGTTTTTT
>.|.|TRBV6-7|TRBJ1-4
CASRRHSSEKLFF
TGTGCCAGCAGAAGGCACAGTAGCGAAAAACTGTTTTTT
>few|.|TRBV6-8|TRBJ1-2
CASSEDRLYGYTF
TGTGCCAGCAGTGAGGACAGACTCTATGGCTACACCTTC
>.|.|TRBV2|TRBJ2-1
CASSEHRVGEQFF
TGTGCCAGCAGTGAACACAGGGTTGGTGAGCAGTTCTTC
>.|.|TRBV5-1|TRBJ1-1
CASSPTVGNTEAFF
TGCGCCAGCAGCCCTACCGTCGGGAACACTGAAGCTTTCTTT
>.|.|TRBV30|TRBJ1-4
CAWSPGQLNEKLFF
TGTGCCTGGAGTCCCGGACAGCTAAATGAAAAACTGTTTTTT
>.|.|TRBV6-8|TRBJ2-4
CASRVARGVNIQYF
TGTGCCAGCAGAGTAGCCAGGGGAGTGAACATTCAGTACTTC
>.|.|TRBV28|TRBJ1-2
CASSPRLRFNYGYTF
TGTGCCAGCAGCCCCCGCTTGCGGTTTAACTATGGCTACACCTTC
>.|.|TRBV18|TRBJ2-7
CASSPRAEGDEQYF
TGTGCCAGCTCACCCAGGGCCGAGGGGGACGAGCAGTACTTC